This T cell receptor beta chain was profiled in a study of cytomegalovirus exposure and HLA in healthy donors. The PCR employed 60 Vbeta primers together with 13 Jbeta primers. The table came from immunoSEQ multiplex PCR; TCRdb's copy has only in-frame clones and leaves some out. The data show approximately 170,000 clones, about 81% seen once. Per the germline V gene, CDR1 is SGHTA and CDR2 is FQGNSA. With V trimmed by 1 base and J by 8 bases, 2 bases remained unmatched. The CDR3 is made up of 13 amino acids. The sequence was obtained from a man aged 25-45 years in good health and CMV-seropositive. The sequencing sample was made of PBMCs. The genes are TRBV7-2 and TRBJ1-2, with 9 bases that match TRBD1. This CDR3 reads CASSLVGTGGYTF. DNA of the CDR3: TGTGCCAGCAGCTTAGTAGGGACAGGGGGCTACACCTTC. Drawing the rest from reference TRBV7-2 and TRBJ1-2, the complete variable domain is GAGVSQSPSNKVTEKGKDVELRCDPISGHTALYWYRQSLGQGLEFLIYFQGNSAPDKSGLPSDRFSAERTGGSVSTLTIQRTQQEDSAVYLCASSLVGTGGYTFGSGTRLTVV.